The rows below give T cell receptor beta chains drawn from one sample of a study of cytomegalovirus exposure and HLA in healthy donors. Repertoires were generated with immunoSEQ multiplex PCR, while TCRdb's copy carries only in-frame clones and drops some. The sample includes about 120,000 clones, about three quarters of them seen just once. The sequencing sample was made of PBMCs. These receptors were collected from a middle-aged woman in good health and CMV-seropositive. The CDR3 runs from the conserved cysteine through the conserved F or W. The order of the fields is V gene, CDR3 protein.

>TRBV2
CASSERQGSNQPQHF
>TRBV9
CASSVAGQGFNTIYF
>TRBV7-9
CASSPGTGASRTEAFF
>TRBV5-4
CASRGGGTYNSPLHF
>TRBV15
CATSNGGQGGYEQYF
>TRBV19
CASSPTGPFSPLHF
>TRBV5-1
CASSLGQGRGTEAFF
>TRBV4-3
CASSPTQTPSESTDTQYF
>TRBV25-1
CASSEYRGRDYGYTF
>TRBV6-5
CASSYSFDAGVKAFF
>TRBV5-1
CASSLAGMNTEAFF
>TRBV2
CASRGTGEAFF
>TRBV18
CASSPTGMNTEAFF
>TRBV9
CASSVGLTGELFF
>TRBV2
CASKERGSNTGELFF
>TRBV2
CASSEWQGNSNQPQHF
>TRBV4-3
CASSQEPAGYLGYTF
>TRBV7-2
CASSLNRQNTEAFF
>TRBV11-2
CASSLRAVNSPLHF
>TRBV6-1
CASSAEAAYEQYF
>TRBV28
CASSPRTGRGTYGYTF
>TRBV29-1
CSVYSLPEAFF
>TRBV19
CASRRQVRSYEQYF
>TRBV19
CASSIVEGPNQPQHF
>TRBV5-1
CASSFTGSEETQYF
>TRBV5-4
CASSLREANYGYTF
>TRBV14
CASSQVAGGSSYNEQFF
>TRBV5-8
CASSLDSGELFF
>TRBV5-1
CASSLDRGGEKLFF
>TRBV7-7
CASSFAAGGPTDTQYF
>TRBV14
CASSPRTGSGYTF
>TRBV4-3
CASSQDLGQGGSDTQYF
>TRBV7-8
CASSPQGAAETQYF
>TRBV7-2
CASSLEGGDIQYF